This is a list of T cell receptor beta chains from one sample in a study of blood T cell repertoires in COVID-19. The table came from immunoSEQ multiplex PCR; TCRdb's copy has only in-frame clones and leaves some out. The table records over 110,000 clones, approximately 79% of them present only once. Sequenced input: peripheral blood. These receptors were collected from a man between 60 and 75 years old with acute or convalescent COVID-19. Each CDR3 is given with its conserved first and last residue. D genes are given only for firm matches. Clone size is stated in some rows and not others, as once, few, many or a class when expanded.

D gene: -
J gene: TRBJ2-7
V gene: TRBV5-6
clone size: -
CDR3 DNA: TGTGCCAGCAGCAGAGGGTCTACCGGTCACTACGAGCAGTACTTC
CDR3 protein: CASSRGSTGHYEQYF

D gene: TRBD1
J gene: TRBJ2-5
V gene: TRBV7-2
clone size: -
CDR3 DNA: TGTGCCAGCAGCTTAGCAGTGACAGGGGCTCAAGAGACCCAGTACTTC
CDR3 protein: CASSLAVTGAQETQYF

D gene: -
J gene: TRBJ1-1
V gene: TRBV3-1/TRBV3-2
clone size: -
CDR3 DNA: TGTGCCAGCAGCCATGGGGCCAGAATCCCACCTTTCTTT
CDR3 protein: CASSHGARIPPFF

D gene: -
J gene: TRBJ2-3
V gene: TRBV6-4
clone size: -
CDR3 DNA: TGTGCCAGCAGTGAACAGCGGGGCACAGATACGCAGTATTTT
CDR3 protein: CASSEQRGTDTQYF

D gene: -
J gene: TRBJ2-2
V gene: TRBV28
clone size: -
CDR3 DNA: TGTGCCAGCAGTTCCCCTCCCAGGGGTAATTTCCCCGGGGAGCTGTTTTTT
CDR3 protein: CASSSPPRGNFPGELFF

D gene: -
J gene: TRBJ2-5
V gene: TRBV6-6
clone size: -
CDR3 DNA: TGTGCCAGCACCCTTCGGGGGTCAGAGACCCAGTACTTC
CDR3 protein: CASTLRGSETQYF

D gene: TRBD2
J gene: TRBJ2-7
V gene: TRBV7-8
clone size: few
CDR3 DNA: TGTGCCAGCAGTCCCAGGGGGACTAGCGTCGAGCAGTACTTC
CDR3 protein: CASSPRGTSVEQYF

D gene: TRBD2
J gene: TRBJ2-2
V gene: TRBV14
clone size: -
CDR3 DNA: TGTGCCAGCAGGCTAGCGGGCGCCGTCACCGGGGAGCTGTTTTTT
CDR3 protein: CASRLAGAVTGELFF

D gene: TRBD1
J gene: TRBJ2-5
V gene: TRBV6-2/TRBV6-3
clone size: -
CDR3 DNA: TGTGCCAGCAGTTCTCCGGGACAGGGGAGGGAGACCCAGTACTTC
CDR3 protein: CASSSPGQGRETQYF

D gene: TRBD1
J gene: TRBJ2-1
V gene: TRBV24-1
clone size: -
CDR3 DNA: TGTGCCACCAGTGACCATGACAGGGGATTTTACAATGAGCAGTTCTTC
CDR3 protein: CATSDHDRGFYNEQFF

D gene: TRBD2
J gene: TRBJ2-5
V gene: TRBV5-1
clone size: -
CDR3 DNA: TGCGCCAGCAGCTCCTTGGCGGGAGCAGAGACCCAGTACTTC
CDR3 protein: CASSSLAGAETQYF

D gene: -
J gene: TRBJ2-7
V gene: TRBV11-2
clone size: many
CDR3 DNA: TGTGCCAGCAGGGACAGTACCTACGAGCAGTACTTC
CDR3 protein: CASRDSTYEQYF

D gene: -
J gene: TRBJ2-7
V gene: TRBV4-2
clone size: once
CDR3 DNA: TGTGCCAGCAGCCAAGTTGGGACTGCGGACGAGCAGTACTTC
CDR3 protein: CASSQVGTADEQYF

D gene: TRBD2
J gene: TRBJ2-2
V gene: TRBV9
clone size: -
CDR3 DNA: TGTGCCAGCAGCGTAGATGCGGGAGGGGTTTCCGGGGAGCTGTTTTTT
CDR3 protein: CASSVDAGGVSGELFF

D gene: TRBD1
J gene: TRBJ1-4
V gene: TRBV5-1
clone size: -
CDR3 DNA: TGCGCCAGCAGCTGGGGGGCAGGACAGGGCAGTGAAAAACTGTTTTTT
CDR3 protein: CASSWGAGQGSEKLFF

D gene: -
J gene: TRBJ2-2
V gene: TRBV19
clone size: -
CDR3 DNA: TGTGCCAGTGGGCGGGGCGGGGAGCTGTTTTTT
CDR3 protein: CASGRGGELFF

D gene: -
J gene: TRBJ1-2
V gene: TRBV9
clone size: once
CDR3 DNA: TGTGCCAGCAGCGTAGAAGGGGGATACGGCTACACCTTC
CDR3 protein: CASSVEGGYGYTF

D gene: -
J gene: TRBJ2-7
V gene: TRBV14
clone size: -
CDR3 DNA: TGTGCCAGCAGCCATGCTACACGGAGCTACGAGCAGTACTTC
CDR3 protein: CASSHATRSYEQYF

D gene: -
J gene: TRBJ2-3
V gene: TRBV18
clone size: -
CDR3 DNA: TGTGCCAGCTCACTGGACATAGGCAGGTCTATCACAGATACGCAGTATTTT
CDR3 protein: CASSLDIGRSITDTQYF

D gene: -
J gene: TRBJ1-2
V gene: TRBV6-2/TRBV6-3
clone size: -
CDR3 DNA: TGTGCCAGCAGTTCTCCAGACATCTATGGCTACACCTTC
CDR3 protein: CASSSPDIYGYTF

D gene: -
J gene: TRBJ1-3
V gene: TRBV27
clone size: -
CDR3 DNA: TGTGCTCTAGGGGCCATCGGAAACACCATATATTTT
CDR3 protein: CALGAIGNTIYF

D gene: TRBD1
J gene: TRBJ1-5
V gene: TRBV27
clone size: -
CDR3 DNA: TGTGCCAGCAGTCCCGGGACAGGGGGCAATCAGCCCCAGCATTTT
CDR3 protein: CASSPGTGGNQPQHF